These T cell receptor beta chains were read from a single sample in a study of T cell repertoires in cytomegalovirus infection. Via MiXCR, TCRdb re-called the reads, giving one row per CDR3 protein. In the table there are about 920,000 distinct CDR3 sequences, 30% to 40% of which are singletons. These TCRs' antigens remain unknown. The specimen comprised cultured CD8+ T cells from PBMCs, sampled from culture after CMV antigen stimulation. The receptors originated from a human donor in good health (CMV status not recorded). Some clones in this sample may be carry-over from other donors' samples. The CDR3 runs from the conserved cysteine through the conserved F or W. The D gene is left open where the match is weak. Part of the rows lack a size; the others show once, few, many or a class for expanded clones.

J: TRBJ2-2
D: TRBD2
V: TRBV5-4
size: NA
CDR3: CASSLEAGASNTGELFF

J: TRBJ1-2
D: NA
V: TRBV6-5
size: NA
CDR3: CASSYGRGPANYGYTF

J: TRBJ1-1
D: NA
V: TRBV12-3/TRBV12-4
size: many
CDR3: CASSFVVNTEAFF

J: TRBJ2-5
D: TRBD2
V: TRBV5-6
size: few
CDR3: CASSLVSGGPEETQYF

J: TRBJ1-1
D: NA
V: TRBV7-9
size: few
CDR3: CASSLRQAPEAFF

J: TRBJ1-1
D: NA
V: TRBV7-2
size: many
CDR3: CASSFRTAAGPNTEAFF

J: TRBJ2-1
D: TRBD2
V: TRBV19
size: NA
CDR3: CASKKSGAHNEQFF

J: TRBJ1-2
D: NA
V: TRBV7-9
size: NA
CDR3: CASSSRADQANYGYTF

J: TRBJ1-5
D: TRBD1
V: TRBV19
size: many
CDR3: CASRDRGSNQPQHF

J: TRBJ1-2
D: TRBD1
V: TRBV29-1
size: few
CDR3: CSALTGGVSGYTF

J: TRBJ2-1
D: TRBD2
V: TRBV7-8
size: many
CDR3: CASSYKTSGAGGEQFF

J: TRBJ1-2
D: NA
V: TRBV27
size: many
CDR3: CASSLWGARLYGYTF

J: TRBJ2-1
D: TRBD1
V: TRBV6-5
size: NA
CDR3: CASSYSGLTGYNEQFF

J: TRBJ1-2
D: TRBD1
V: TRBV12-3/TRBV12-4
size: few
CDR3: CASRSTGTGGPRGYTF

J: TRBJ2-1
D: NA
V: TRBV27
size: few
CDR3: CASLIPRGPYNEQFF

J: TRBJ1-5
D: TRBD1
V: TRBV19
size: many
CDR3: CASSTWTGDQPQHF

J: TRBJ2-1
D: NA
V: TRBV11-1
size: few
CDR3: CASSFGFYEQFF

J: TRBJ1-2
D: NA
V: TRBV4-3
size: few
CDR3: CASSQDGGRLPYGYTF

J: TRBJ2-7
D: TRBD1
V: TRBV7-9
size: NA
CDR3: CASSPPGQGNEQYF

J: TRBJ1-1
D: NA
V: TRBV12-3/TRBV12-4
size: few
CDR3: CASSYSAVEAFF

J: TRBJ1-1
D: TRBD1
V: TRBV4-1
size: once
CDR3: CASSQLDRYDTEAFF

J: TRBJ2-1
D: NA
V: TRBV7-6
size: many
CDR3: CASSLVRRDLTWNEQFF

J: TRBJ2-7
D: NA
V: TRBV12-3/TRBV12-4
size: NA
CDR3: CASSSSTKSSYEQYF

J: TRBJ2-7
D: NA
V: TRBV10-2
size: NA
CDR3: CASRGTASSYEQYF